The sequence of this TCR beta chain was determined in a study of cytomegalovirus exposure and HLA in healthy donors. CDR1 and CDR2 from the germline V gene are SGHRS and YFSETQ. V lost 5 bases, J lost 6 bases, and 5 bases stayed unmatched. The CDR3 spans 13 residues. Amplification used 60 Vbeta primers and 13 Jbeta primers. The method was immunoSEQ multiplex PCR; TCRdb's version includes in-frame clones alone and lacks a portion of them. The sample lists some 120,000 clones, around three quarters occurring once. This TCR came from a woman aged 25 to 39 in good health and CMV-seronegative. The chain combines TRBV5-1 with TRBJ1-2; 9 bases line up with TRBD1. What was sequenced was PBMCs. The CDR3 region is CASSFDRGDGYTF. CDR3 DNA sequence: TGCGCCAGCAGTTTCGACAGGGGGGATGGCTACACCTTC.